These T cell receptor beta chains were read from a single sample in a study of human T cells and chemical hapten exposure. Using its own MiXCR run on the RACE reads, TCRdb lists one record per CDR3 protein. Among tens of thousands of distinct CDR3 sequences listed, approximately 9.9% were seen once. The sequences come from whole blood, collected in connection with sensitization to the hapten diphenylcyclopropenone (DPC). All receptors derive from a woman aged 30 to 39 with alopecia areata. Some clones in this sample may be carry-over from other donors' samples. CDR3s leave out the opening cysteine and the closing phenylalanine or tryptophan.

v_call,cdr3_length,j_call,cdr3_aa
TRBV5-4,13,TRBJ1-5,ASSLQGAVGQPQH
TRBV2,14,TRBJ1-6,ASSVTRTGRNSPLH
TRBV4-3,12,TRBJ2-5,ASSQNRGQETQY
TRBV14,10,TRBJ1-3,ASSPTTDTIY
TRBV7-2,14,TRBJ2-3,ASRPWTSPSTDTQY
TRBV29-1,11,TRBJ2-5,SVVTGAGETQY
TRBV29-1,10,TRBJ2-5,SVEHGRETQY
TRBV11-2,15,TRBJ2-6,ASSRLNRAYGANVLT
TRBV5-6,11,TRBJ2-1,ASSLGPPGEQF
TRBV29-1,12,TRBJ2-5,SVPPPGNQETQY
TRBV28,11,TRBJ2-7,ASSSTVSYEQY
TRBV5-4,12,TRBJ2-1,ASSLWITGDGQF
TRBV25-1,14,TRBJ2-7,ATENKRREGPRGQY
TRBV20-1,13,TRBJ2-3,SASQREGVTDTQY
TRBV5-1,13,TRBJ1-4,ASSYGPPPNEKLF
TRBV5-1,12,TRBJ2-7,ASSPPAQGHEQY
TRBV11-2,15,TRBJ2-3,ASSLGLAGAHTDTQY
TRBV6-5,11,TRBJ1-1,ASSYGRGTEAF
TRBV27,13,TRBJ2-3,ASSRAGGLGDTQY
TRBV4-3,12,TRBJ1-1,ASRRQPMNTEAF
TRBV30,11,TRBJ2-3,AGGQGTADTQY
TRBV12-3/TRBV12-4,13,TRBJ2-7,ASSFRSSAIYEQY
TRBV18,11,TRBJ2-7,ASSPGGNYEQY
TRBV20-1,10,TRBJ1-1,SAPDRDTEAF
TRBV7-6,12,TRBJ2-1,ASSHSGFYNEQF
TRBV6-1,9,TRBJ1-1,ASSAGTEAF
TRBV20-1,13,TRBJ1-5,SAKTASGDNQPQH
TRBV5-1,13,TRBJ2-7,ASSIARGTEEGQY
TRBV7-3,12,TRBJ2-2,ASSHGWGTGELF
TRBV9,13,TRBJ2-3,ASSLQSGAGDTQY
TRBV7-3,11,TRBJ1-6,ASSLMVNSPLH
TRBV18,14,TRBJ1-1,ASSLLRAGYGTEAF
TRBV12-3/TRBV12-4,13,TRBJ2-5,ASSPDGGGRETQY
TRBV6-6,12,TRBJ1-1,ASRQQSKNTEAF
TRBV28,14,TRBJ2-3,ASRVSLAGGQGTQY
TRBV20-1,13,TRBJ2-1,SAGIAGVRNNEQF
TRBV7-2,12,TRBJ1-2,ASSLDGVWDGYT
TRBV28,9,TRBJ1-2,ASSQAYGYT
TRBV11-2,11,TRBJ1-5,ASSADGEQPQH
TRBV29-1,9,TRBJ1-2,SAGQGAGYT
TRBV13,11,TRBJ1-4,ASSSGSNEKLF
TRBV27,12,TRBJ1-2,ASRNTAFTYGYT